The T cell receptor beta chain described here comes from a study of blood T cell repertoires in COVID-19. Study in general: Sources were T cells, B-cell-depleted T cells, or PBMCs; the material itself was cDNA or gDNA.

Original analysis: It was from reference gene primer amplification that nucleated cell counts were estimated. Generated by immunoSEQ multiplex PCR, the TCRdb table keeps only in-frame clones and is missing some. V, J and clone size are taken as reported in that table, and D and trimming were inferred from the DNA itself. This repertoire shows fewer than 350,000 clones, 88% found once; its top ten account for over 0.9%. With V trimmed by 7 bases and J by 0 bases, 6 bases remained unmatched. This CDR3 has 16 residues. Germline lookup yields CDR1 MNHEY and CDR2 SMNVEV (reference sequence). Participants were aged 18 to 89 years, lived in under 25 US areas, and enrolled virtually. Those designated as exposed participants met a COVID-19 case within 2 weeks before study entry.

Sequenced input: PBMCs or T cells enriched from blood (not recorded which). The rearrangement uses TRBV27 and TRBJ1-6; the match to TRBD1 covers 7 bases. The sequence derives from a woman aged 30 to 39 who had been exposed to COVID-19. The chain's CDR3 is CASTSRGSSYNSPLHF. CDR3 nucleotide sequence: TGTGCCAGCACGAGCAGGGGGAGCTCCTATAATTCACCCCTCCACTTT.